This note documents a single T cell receptor beta chain sequence. During its preparation, the TCRbeta library received unique molecular identifiers. TCRdb passed the PCR reads through MiXCR, listing each CDR3 protein once. The repertoire holds about 980,000 distinct CDR3 sequences, about 31% seen once, with over 25% in the top ten. This sample was included in a study of T-cell reconstitution after alpha-beta-depleted transplantation in children. The J segment lost 5 bases and the V segment lost 2 bases, leaving 3 bases of the junction unmatched. This CDR3 is built from 15 residues. This receptor was taken from a boy under two years old who had a stem cell transplant for SCID, so the T cells may come from the graft donor. The sample was PBMCs, mostly from graft donor cells, taken 360 days after TCRalphabeta/CD19-depleted stem cell transplant. This chain uses TRBV12-3 or TRBV12-4 with TRBJ2-1; 10 bases agree with TRBD2. The CDR3 here is CASSLSGGGNNEQFF. The CDR3, as DNA: TGTGCCAGCAGTTTAAGCGGGGGGGGGAACAATGAGCAGTTCTTC.